Reported below is one T cell receptor beta chain. J lost 2 bases, V lost 6 bases, and 6 bases had no gene match. The CDR3 runs to 15 residues. The V gene's germline CDR1 is SGHNT and CDR2 YYREEE (reference sequence). This sample was taken from a study of blood T cell repertoires in COVID-19. Across about two dozen US areas, participants ranged in age from roughly 18 to 89 years. Grouping used clinical history reported by participants in a survey and questionnaire. Some clones are missing from TCRdb's copy, which holds only in-frame ones; the method was immunoSEQ multiplex PCR. Among approximately 220,000 clones, 90% were seen once, and the ten largest hold over 13%.

The rearrangement links TRBV5-4 to TRBJ2-3; 10 nucleotides agree with TRBD2. The sequencing input was PBMCs or T cells enriched from blood (not recorded which). The clonotype comes from a man in his thirties or forties who had been exposed to COVID-19. CDR3 protein: CASTAGGLYTDTQYF. DNA of the CDR3: TGTGCCAGCACAGCGGGGGGGCTATACACAGATACGCAGTATTTT.